The 8 T cell receptor beta chains given below trace back to one sample, sequenced in a study of shared clonotypes between healthy human individuals. Measured with immunoSEQ multiplex PCR; TCRdb has only the in-frame clones, and not every one. The repertoire holds 1.5 million to 2.5 million clones, about 95% seen once, with around 1.2% in the top ten. Terminally differentiated effector memory CD45RA+ cells were left out of the naive CD8 fraction, which was CD45RO-negative and positively selected for CCR7. Sequencing input: naive CD8+ T cells sorted from blood. The receptors were sampled from a man between 18 and 35 years old in good health.

The rearrangement uses TRBV28 and TRBJ1-5; D unresolved. The V and J ends lost 6 bases and 0 bases respectively, with 12 bases between them. Germline CDR1 reads MDHEN; CDR2 reads SYDVKM. The CDR3 runs 15 residues. In DNA form, the CDR3 reads TGTGCCAGCAGATTTACGGAGTATAGCAATCAGCCCCAGCATTTT. Translated: CASRFTEYSNQPQHF.

This rearrangement joins TRBV5-4 to TRBJ1-1; D uncertain. Germline CDR1 reads SGHNT; CDR2 reads YYREEE (reference sequence). With 4 bases removed from V and 1 base from J, the gap between germline ends came to 20 bases. This CDR3 comprises 17 residues. In DNA, the CDR3 is TGTGCCAGCAGCCTGAGAATCCGGGCAGAGCAGAACACTGAAGCTTTCTTT. It specifies CASSLRIRAEQNTEAFF.

This clone was seen a single time. V gene TRBV19 combines with J gene TRBJ2-5; either TRBD1 or TRBD2 may supply D (6 bases each). Trimming took 6 bases from V and 4 from J, leaving 21 bases between them. Germline assignment: CDR1 LNHDA and CDR2 SQIVND (reference sequence). This CDR3 has 16 amino acids. Here the CDR3 reads CASSTMERGARETQYF. The CDR3 nucleotides are TGTGCCAGTAGCACCATGGAAAGGGGGGCAAGAGAGACCCAGTACTTC.

The chain carries TRBV7-8 and TRBJ1-6; D remains ambiguous. CDR1 is SGHVS and CDR2 is FQNEAQ in the germline V gene. The CDR3 spans 16 residues. Trimming took 1 base from V and 5 from J, leaving 12 bases between them. CDR3 nucleotide sequence: TGTGCCAGCAGCTTAGTCCGGGCGTCAAATAATTCACCCCTCCACTTT. This gives the protein CASSLVRASNNSPLHF.

About this clone itself: At the DNA level, this CDR3 is encoded by other sequences in the same sample as well. The chain uses TRBV4-3 and TRBJ1-1, with a weak D call TRBD1 (5 bases). CDR1 LGHNA and CDR2 YSLEER come from the germline V gene. The CDR3 sequence is 15 residues long. V lost 0 bases, J lost 1 base, and 9 bases lay in between. The CDR3: CASSQDTGGNTEAFF. CDR3 nucleotides: TGCGCCAGCAGCCAAGATACAGGCGGGAACACTGAAGCTTTCTTT.

As for this clone: This specimen includes other DNA sequences encoding the same CDR3. The chain employs TRBV9 and TRBJ2-7, with 8 nucleotides matching TRBD1. This CDR3 is 13 amino acids long. Germline CDR1 and CDR2: SGDLS and YYNGEE. Unmatched junction bases numbered 7, after V lost 7 bases and J lost 4 bases. The CDR3, as DNA: TGTGCCAGCTCCGGGACAGGAGATTACGAGCAGTACTTC. Translated, it gives CASSGTGDYEQYF.

As regards this clone: Additional DNA sequences in this sample encode the identical CDR3. The rearrangement uses TRBV4-3 and TRBJ2-7, with 11 bases fitting TRBD2. Losses at the gene ends were 4 bases for V and 1 base for J; bases not matched to a gene: 6. CDR3 length: 16 amino acids. Germline CDR1 is LGHNA and CDR2 is YSLEER. In DNA, the CDR3 is TGCGCCAGCAGCCCTGGACTAGCGGGCGGTTCCTACGAGCAGTACTTC. This sequence encodes CASSPGLAGGSYEQYF.

The rearrangement links TRBV7-9 to TRBJ2-3; tentatively, D is TRBD2 (5 bases). There are 15 residues in the CDR3. CDR1 and CDR2 (germline): SEHNR, FQNEAQ (reference sequence). V lost 6 bases, J lost 1 base, and 14 bases lay in between. The CDR3 spells CASSFPLEGTDTQYF. The CDR3, as DNA: TGTGCCAGCAGTTTCCCGCTGGAGGGCACAGATACGCAGTATTTT.